This T cell receptor beta chain stems from a study of cytomegalovirus exposure and HLA in healthy donors. The PCR contained 60 Vbeta and 13 Jbeta primers. The assay was immunoSEQ multiplex PCR, and TCRdb's table has in-frame clones only and misses some. The listing records approximately 110,000 clones. CDR1 SGHTS and CDR2 YDEGEE come from the germline V gene. The CDR3 contains 15 residues. V lost 1 base to trimming and J lost 6 bases; unmatched junction nucleotides: 9. The sequence was collected from a man aged 18 to 30 in good health and CMV-seronegative. This rearrangement joins TRBV5-8 to TRBJ2-7; TRBD2 agrees at 8 bases. Sequencing was carried out using PBMCs. The CDR3 nucleotides are TGTGCCAGCAGCTTGCAAGGACTAGCTTCCCTCGAGCAGTACTTC. This encodes CASSLQGLASLEQYF.